The text below deals with one T cell receptor (beta chain). Its antigen is unknown. TCRdb reworked the 5' RACE reads into one entry per CDR3 protein, no DNA. Recorded for this sample: a few hundred thousand distinct CDR3 sequences. The germline V gene has CDR1 MGHRA and CDR2 YSYEKL. The CDR3 contains 16 residues. The entry originates in a study of T cells expressing NK-cell markers. General observations from the study: For a handful of donors, these clonotypes were likewise the leading ones in the CD3+CD56-NKG2C+ fraction. For about six donors, the dominant NKG2C+ clonotypes made up roughly 1.0-7.5% of their CD8+ T cells.

The sample consisted of blood T cells: a sorted CD56 or NKG2C T cell subset, CD4+ or CD8+ T cells, or bulk PBMC T cells (not recorded which). V usage is TRBV4-1 and J usage is TRBJ2-1; TCRdb indicates TRBD2, and absent DNA this call remains unverified. The sequence derives from a man aged 18 to 30 in good health. The CDR3 is CASSQDLGLAVNEQFF.